Presented here are 25 T cell receptor beta chains from one specimen sequenced in a study of vaccination and CD4 T cells after COVID-19. Cultured CD4+ T cell DNA underwent sequencing with the Oncomine TCR Beta short-read assay. TCRdb re-called the PCR reads with MiXCR, one entry per CDR3 protein. The table has some 20,000 distinct CDR3 sequences, less than 50% seen once. Treatment: approximately 10-day PBMC culture with coronavirus spike peptide pools or control peptides (ViraFEST assay). Their antigens remain unidentified. This material consisted of CD4+ T cells from blood, cultured in vitro, taken after SARS-CoV-2 vaccination. The receptors were sampled from a human donor who had recovered from COVID-19.

The table lists this clonotype with a few counts. This sequence joins TRBV2 and TRBJ2-6; D remains unclear. Per the germline V gene, CDR1 is SNHLY and CDR2 is FYNNEI. Trimming took off 2 bases at V and 11 bases at J, with 13 bases between the two ends. This CDR3 has 14 amino acids. The CDR3 is CASSESQPTHVLTF. The CDR3 coding sequence is TGTGCCAGCAGTGAAAGTCAACCCACTCACGTCCTGACTTTC.

Comments on this clonotype: Relative to the germline gene, one junction end is altered; a read error may explain this. The rearrangement joins TRBV6-1 to TRBJ2-2; TRBD1 or TRBD2 may be the D gene (5 bases each). The CDR3 has 13 amino acids. Germline V gene sequence: CDR1 MNHNS, CDR2 SASEGT. In nucleotides, the CDR3 is TGTGCCAGCAGTGAACAGGACACCGGGGAACTGTTTTTT. Amino acid sequence: CASSEQDTGELFF.

This clonotype has just a few counts. The chain has TRBV20-1 and TRBJ1-6; 7 bases are a match to TRBD1. The CDR3 contains 18 residues. The ends lost 2 bases at V and 0 bases at J; junction bases unmatched: 10. Germline V lookup: CDR1 DFQATT, CDR2 SNEGSKA (reference sequence). The CDR3 reads CSARSGQPLSSYNSPLHF. The CDR3, as DNA: TGCAGTGCTAGATCGGGACAGCCGTTAAGCTCCTATAATTCACCCCTCCACTTT.

The chain carries TRBV28 and TRBJ2-5, with D perhaps being TRBD1 or TRBD2 (5 bases each). This CDR3 comprises 13 residues. The germline V and J ends were trimmed by 8 bases and 4 bases, with 14 bases remaining between them. Germline CDR1 is MDHEN and CDR2 is SYDVKM. CDR3 sequence (DNA): TGTGCCAGCCTTACCCGGGGCGGAGAGACCCAGTACTTC. Its protein product is CASLTRGGETQYF. The full variable domain, rest sourced from reference TRBV28 and TRBJ2-5, is DVKVTQSSRYLVKRTGEKVFLECVQDMDHENMFWYRQDPGLGLRLIYFSYDVKMKEKGDIPEGYSVSREKKERFSLILESASTNQTSMYLCASLTRGGETQYFGPGTRLLVL.

The table lists this clonotype with a few counts. The chain is built from TRBV19 and TRBJ1-5; 9 nucleotides line up with TRBD1. Germline loops: CDR1 LNHDA, CDR2 SQIVND (reference sequence). With 4 bases clipped from V and 1 base from J, the junction kept 2 bases outside the gene matches. This CDR3 has 15 amino acids. In nucleotides, the CDR3 is TGTGCCAGTAGTACAGGACAGGGGAGCAATCAGCCCCAGCATTTT. This sequence encodes CASSTGQGSNQPQHF.

The chain joins TRBV29-1 to TRBJ1-1; D is uncertain. Germline V gene sequence: CDR1 SQVTM, CDR2 ANQGSEA. CDR3 size: 12 residues. V was clipped by 5 bases and J by 0 bases, with 7 bases between them. The CDR3: CSVWDLNTEAFF. The CDR3 DNA sequence: TGCAGCGTTTGGGATTTGAACACTGAAGCTTTCTTT.

This clonotype was seen a handful of times. The chain combines TRBV20-1 with TRBJ1-5; D is possibly TRBD1 (5 bases). Germline V gene data show CDR1 as DFQATT and CDR2 as SNEGSKA (reference sequence). Trimming pared 1 base from V and 6 bases from J, leaving 13 bases between. This CDR3 has 14 residues. The CDR3 nucleotides are TGCAGTGCTAGAGGGGGCGAAATTGGTCAGCCCCAGCATTTT. Translation gives CSARGGEIGQPQHF.

J is TRBJ2-5 and V is TRBV29-1, with 8 bases fitting TRBD1. Germline V gene data show CDR1 as SQVTM and CDR2 as ANQGSEA. V lost 1 base to trimming and J lost 4 bases; unmatched junction nucleotides: 5. CDR3 length: 14 amino acids. CDR3 nucleotides: TGCAGCGTTGAAGTCCAGGGGGCGGGAGAGACCCAGTACTTC. It is translated as CSVEVQGAGETQYF. Together with reference TRBV29-1 and TRBJ2-5, the CDR3 gives the full variable domain: SAVISQKPSRDICQRGTSLTIQCQVDSQVTMMFWYRQQPGQSLTLIATANQGSEATYESGFVIDKFPISRPNLTFSTLTVSNMSPEDSSIYLCSVEVQGAGETQYFGPGTRLLVL.

This clonotype was seen only a few times. The chain recombines TRBV27 with TRBJ2-7, with 7 positions matching TRBD1. This CDR3 is built from 14 residues. CDR1 and CDR2 from the germline V gene are MNHEY and SMNVEV (reference sequence). V shed 6 bases, J shed 2 bases, and the junction held 7 bases outside the gene matches. The CDR3 is CASRTGTAPYEQYF. The CDR3 nucleotides are TGTGCCAGCAGAACCGGGACAGCGCCCTACGAGCAGTACTTC.

The genes are TRBV2 and TRBJ1-1; possibly TRBD1 for D (5 bases). V gave up 7 bases and J gave up 2 bases, with 14 bases separating them. This CDR3 has 14 residues. Germline loops: CDR1 SNHLY, CDR2 FYNNEI. CDR3: CASILGRVNTEAFF. CDR3 DNA: TGTGCCAGCATCTTGGGGCGGGTCAACACTGAAGCTTTCTTT. Supplemented by reference TRBV2 and TRBJ1-1, the full variable domain reads EPEVTQTPSHQVTQMGQEVILRCVPISNHLYFYWYRQILGQKVEFLVSFYNNEISEKSEIFDDQFSVERPDGSNFTLKIRSTKLEDSAMYFCASILGRVNTEAFFGQGTRLTVV.

The rearrangement uses TRBV6-2 or TRBV6-3 and TRBJ2-7; D is unresolved. The germline V gene has CDR1 MNHEY and CDR2 SVGEGT. This CDR3 has 15 amino acids. Trimming pared 5 bases from V and 3 bases from J, leaving 17 bases between. CDR3 DNA: TGTGCCAGCAGTCATCCGGGCCCCCTTCTCTACGAGCAGTACTTC. This codes for CASSHPGPLLYEQYF.

V usage is TRBV5-4 and J usage is TRBJ1-1, with a weak D call TRBD1 (5 bases). Germline lookup yields CDR1 SGHNT and CDR2 YYREEE (reference sequence). V lost 0 bases, J lost 1 base, and 7 bases lay in between. The CDR3 has 14 amino acids. The CDR3 loop is CASSLGRANTEAFF. Written as DNA, the CDR3 is TGTGCCAGCAGCTTGGGCAGGGCGAACACTGAAGCTTTCTTT. Drawing the rest from reference TRBV5-4 and TRBJ1-1, the complete variable domain is ETGVTQSPTHLIKTRGQQVTLRCSSQSGHNTVSWYQQALGQGPQFIFQYYREEENGRGNFPPRFSGLQFPNYSSELNVNALELDDSALYLCASSLGRANTEAFFGQGTRLTVV.

The chain recombines TRBV7-2 with TRBJ2-1; the D is unclear. Germline V CDR1 and CDR2: SGHTA, FQGNSA. With 3 bases removed from V and 7 bases from J, the gap between germline ends came to 16 bases. The CDR3 has 15 residues. The CDR3 sequence is CASSFVQRHLNEQFF. In DNA form, the CDR3 reads TGTGCCAGCAGCTTTGTACAGCGACATCTGAATGAGCAGTTCTTC. Together with reference TRBV7-2 and TRBJ2-1, the CDR3 gives the full variable domain: GAGVSQSPSNKVTEKGKDVELRCDPISGHTALYWYRQSLGQGLEFLIYFQGNSAPDKSGLPSDRFSAERTGGSVSTLTIQRTQQEDSAVYLCASSFVQRHLNEQFFGPGTRLTVL.

The J gene is TRBJ2-5, the V gene TRBV20-1; D is unclear. Per the germline V gene, CDR1 is DFQATT and CDR2 is SNEGSKA (reference sequence). The V end was cut by 2 bases, the J end by 5 bases, with 9 bases between. CDR3 length equals 12 residues. The CDR3 nucleotides are TGCAGTGCTAGACCCCTCGCCGAGACCCAGTACTTC. The encoded protein is CSARPLAETQYF.

This rearrangement joins TRBV5-4 to TRBJ1-2, with TRBD1 matching 9 bases. The germline V gene encodes CDR1 SGHNT and CDR2 YYREEE (reference sequence). V trimming: 3 bases; J trimming: 7 bases; junction bases outside the gene matches: 10. This CDR3 region has 15 residues. CDR3 in amino acids: CASSSIETGGTGYTF. The CDR3 DNA sequence: TGTGCCAGCAGCTCCATCGAGACAGGGGGGACTGGCTACACCTTC.

This rearrangement joins TRBV12-3 or TRBV12-4 to TRBJ1-1, with D maybe TRBD1 (6 bases). V lost 1 base to trimming and J lost 4 bases, with 10 bases between them. There are 14 residues in the CDR3. CDR3 nucleotide sequence: TGTGCCAGCAGTTTAGGTAGGGGGACCACTGAAGCTTTCTTT. Protein product: CASSLGRGTTEAFF.

In this sample, this clonotype turned up a few times. The V gene is TRBV20-1, the J gene TRBJ1-1; 7 nucleotides line up with TRBD1. The V and J ends lost 3 bases and 6 bases, in that order; junction bases with no gene match: 10. This CDR3 comprises 14 residues. The germline V gene has CDR1 DFQATT and CDR2 SNEGSKA (reference sequence). The DNA for the CDR3 is TGCAGTGCTAGGGTCAGGGGGGAGTCCGCTGAAGCTTTCTTT. This translates into CSARVRGESAEAFF.

This chain uses TRBV6-2 or TRBV6-3 with TRBJ2-2, with a possible D match to TRBD2 (5 bases). Trimming pared 4 bases from V and 5 bases from J, leaving 11 bases between. CDR3 length: 14 residues. The germline gives CDR1 MNHEY, CDR2 SVGEGT. The CDR3 region is CASSSERRTGELFF. The CDR3, as DNA: TGTGCCAGCAGTTCAGAAAGGAGGACCGGGGAGCTGTTTTTT.

The rearrangement links TRBV6-5 to TRBJ2-3; weak D call: TRBD2 (7 bases). The CDR3 runs 15 residues. Per germline, CDR1 MNHEY and CDR2 SVGAGI. With 2 bases removed from V and 2 bases from J, the gap between germline ends came to 11 bases. The CDR3 region has the DNA TGTGCCAGCAGTTACGCGGGGGCCTCCACAGATACGCAGTATTTT. This gives the protein CASSYAGASTDTQYF.

This clonotype is medium-sized (0.01 to 0.1%) by share. CDR3 nucleotides: TGTGCCAGCAGTCAGGTCCAGGGGTTGGTTGGCAATCAGCCCCAGCATTTT. Protein: CASSQVQGLVGNQPQHF. The J gene is TRBJ1-5, the V gene TRBV28; weak D call: TRBD1 (6 bases). V was shortened by 5 bases and J by 2 bases, with 19 bases between the two germline ends. This CDR3 spans 17 amino acids. Germline loops: CDR1 MDHEN, CDR2 SYDVKM.

This clonotype has only a few counts. The J gene is TRBJ1-1, the V gene TRBV15; possibly TRBD1 for D (5 bases). CDR1 is LNHNV, CDR2 YYDKDF, per germline (reference sequence). The CDR3 runs 13 residues. V was pared by 4 bases and J by 1 base, with 7 bases between. The DNA of the CDR3 is TGTGCCACCAGCAACCAGGGGAACACTGAAGCTTTCTTT. This encodes CATSNQGNTEAFF.

The count of this clonotype is one. The chain carries TRBV12-5 and TRBJ2-1; 9 bases match TRBD1. Trimming cost V 5 bases and J 4 bases; bases outside gene matches: 6. Germline CDR1 is LGHNT and CDR2 is FRNRAP. The CDR3 runs to 15 residues. CDR3: CASGGGTGTYNEQFF. The CDR3 region has the DNA TGTGCTAGTGGTGGGGGGACAGGGACTTACAATGAGCAGTTCTTC.

This rearrangement joins TRBV29-1 to TRBJ2-7; possible D gene TRBD1, 6 bases. The V gene's germline CDR1 is SQVTM and CDR2 ANQGSEA. V gave up 6 bases and J gave up 2 bases, with 17 bases separating them. The CDR3 has 14 amino acids. This CDR3 is CSVGPRQGTYEQYF. Here the CDR3 DNA reads TGCAGCGTAGGTCCGAGGCAGGGGACCTACGAGCAGTACTTC.

The V and J genes are TRBV7-2 and TRBJ2-3; the match to TRBD2 covers 14 bases. Germline lookup yields CDR1 SGHTA and CDR2 FQGNSA. The CDR3 sequence is 15 residues long. After removal of 1 base from V and 7 bases from J, the junction contained 1 base not matched to a gene. The CDR3 region is CASSLGLAGGYTQYF. CDR3 bases: TGTGCCAGCAGCTTAGGACTAGCGGGGGGGTATACGCAGTATTTT.

This chain uses TRBV5-6 with TRBJ1-5; D remains ambiguous. Looked up from germline, CDR1 is SGHDT and CDR2 is YYEEEE. The CDR3 spans 13 residues. The V and J ends lost 0 bases and 7 bases respectively, with 8 bases between them. CDR3 protein: CASSLEGLQPQHF. The DNA of the CDR3 is TGTGCCAGCAGCTTGGAAGGGCTACAGCCCCAGCATTTT.